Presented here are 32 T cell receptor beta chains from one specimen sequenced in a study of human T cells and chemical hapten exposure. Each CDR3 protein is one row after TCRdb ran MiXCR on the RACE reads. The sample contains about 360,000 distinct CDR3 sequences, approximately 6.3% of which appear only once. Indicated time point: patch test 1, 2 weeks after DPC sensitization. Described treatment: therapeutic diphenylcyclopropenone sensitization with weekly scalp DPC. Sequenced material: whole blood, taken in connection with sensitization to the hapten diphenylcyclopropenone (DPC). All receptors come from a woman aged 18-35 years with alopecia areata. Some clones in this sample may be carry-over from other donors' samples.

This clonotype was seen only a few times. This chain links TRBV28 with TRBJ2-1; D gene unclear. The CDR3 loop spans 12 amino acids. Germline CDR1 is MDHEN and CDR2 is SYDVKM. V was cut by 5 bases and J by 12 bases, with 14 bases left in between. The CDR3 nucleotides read TGTGCCAGCAGTCCCTCCTTCCCAGGGCAGTTCTTC. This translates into CASSPSFPGQFF.

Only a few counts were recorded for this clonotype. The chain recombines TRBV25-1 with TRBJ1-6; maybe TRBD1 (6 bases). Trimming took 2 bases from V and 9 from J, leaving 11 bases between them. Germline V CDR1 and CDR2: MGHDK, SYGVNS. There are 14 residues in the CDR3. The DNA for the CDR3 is TGTGCCAGCAGTGAACCCGCGGGGGCTTCACCCCTCCACTTT. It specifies CASSEPAGASPLHF.

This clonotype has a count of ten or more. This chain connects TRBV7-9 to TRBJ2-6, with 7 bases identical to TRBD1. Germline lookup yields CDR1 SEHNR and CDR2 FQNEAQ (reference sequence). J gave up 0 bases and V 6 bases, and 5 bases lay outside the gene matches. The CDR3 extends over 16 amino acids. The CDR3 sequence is CASRRQGHSGANVLTF. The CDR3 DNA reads TGTGCCAGCAGGAGACAGGGACACTCTGGGGCCAACGTCCTGACTTTC.

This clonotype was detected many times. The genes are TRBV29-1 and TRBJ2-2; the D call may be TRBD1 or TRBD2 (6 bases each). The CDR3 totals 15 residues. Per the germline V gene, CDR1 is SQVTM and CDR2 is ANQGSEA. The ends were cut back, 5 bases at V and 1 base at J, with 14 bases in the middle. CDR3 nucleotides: TGCAGCGTTCACCGGGGGCCCCTGAACACCGGGGAGCTGTTTTTT. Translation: CSVHRGPLNTGELFF.

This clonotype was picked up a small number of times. CDR3 coding DNA: TGTGCCAGCAGTTATGTGAGCGAGACAGGGTGGAGTTCACCCCTCCACTTT. Residues: CASSYVSETGWSSPLHF. The genes are TRBV6-6 and TRBJ1-6; 7 nucleotides align to TRBD1. The V segment lost 3 bases and the J segment 9 bases; nucleotides outside the gene matches: 14. In germline, CDR1 is MNHNY, CDR2 SVGAGI (reference sequence). The CDR3 length is 17 residues.

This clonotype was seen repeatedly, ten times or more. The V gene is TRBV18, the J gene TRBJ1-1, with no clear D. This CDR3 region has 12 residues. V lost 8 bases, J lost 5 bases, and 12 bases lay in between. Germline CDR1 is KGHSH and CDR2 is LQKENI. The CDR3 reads CASSPQGTEAFF. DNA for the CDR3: TGTGCCAGCAGCCCGCAAGGAACTGAAGCTTTCTTT.

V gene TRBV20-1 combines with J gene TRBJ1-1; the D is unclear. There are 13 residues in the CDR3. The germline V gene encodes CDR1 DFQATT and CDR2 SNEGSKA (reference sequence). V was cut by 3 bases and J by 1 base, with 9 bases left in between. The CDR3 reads CSASRDPNTEAFF. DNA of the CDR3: TGCAGTGCTAGCCGTGACCCGAACACTGAAGCTTTCTTT.

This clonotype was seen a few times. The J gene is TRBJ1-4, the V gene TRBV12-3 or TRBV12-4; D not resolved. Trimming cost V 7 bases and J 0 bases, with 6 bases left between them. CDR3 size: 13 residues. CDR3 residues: CASTPSTNEKLFF. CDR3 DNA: TGTGCCAGCACCCCCTCAACTAATGAAAAACTGTTTTTT.

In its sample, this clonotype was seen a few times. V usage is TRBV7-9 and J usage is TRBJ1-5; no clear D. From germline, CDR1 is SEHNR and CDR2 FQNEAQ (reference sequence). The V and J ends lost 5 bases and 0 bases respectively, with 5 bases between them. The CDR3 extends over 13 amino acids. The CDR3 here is CASSENSNQPQHF. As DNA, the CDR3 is TGTGCCAGCAGCGAGAATAGCAATCAGCCCCAGCATTTT.

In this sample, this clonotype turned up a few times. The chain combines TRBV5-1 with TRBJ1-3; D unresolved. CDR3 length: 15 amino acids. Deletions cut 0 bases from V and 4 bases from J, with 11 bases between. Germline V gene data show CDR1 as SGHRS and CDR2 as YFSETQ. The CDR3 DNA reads TGCGCCAGCAGCTTGGAGGGAGGAAGGGGAAACACCATATATTTT. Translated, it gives CASSLEGGRGNTIYF.

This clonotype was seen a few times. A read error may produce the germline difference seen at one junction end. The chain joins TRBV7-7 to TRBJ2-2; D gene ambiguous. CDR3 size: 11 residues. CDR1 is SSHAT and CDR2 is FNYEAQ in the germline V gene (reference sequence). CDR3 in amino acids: CASSVPGELFF. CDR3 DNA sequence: TGTGCTAGCAGTGTGCCCGGGGAGCTGTTTTTT.

CDR3 sequence (DNA): TGTGCCATCAGTGAGTCGTTAGGGACAGGGGAGAACTATGGCTACACCTTC. This sequence encodes CAISESLGTGENYGYTF. V is TRBV10-3 and J is TRBJ1-2; 10 bases align to TRBD1. V was pared by 0 bases and J by 2 bases, with 6 bases of the junction left unmatched. There are 17 residues in the CDR3. Germline V gene data show CDR1 as ENHRY and CDR2 as SYGVKD.

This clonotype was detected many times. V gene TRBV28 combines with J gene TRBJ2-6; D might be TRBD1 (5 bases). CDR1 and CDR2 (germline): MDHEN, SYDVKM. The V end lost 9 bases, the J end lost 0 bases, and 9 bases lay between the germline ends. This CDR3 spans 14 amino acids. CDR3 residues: CASSGYSGANVLTF. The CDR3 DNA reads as TGTGCCAGTTCAGGGTACTCTGGGGCCAACGTCCTGACTTTC.

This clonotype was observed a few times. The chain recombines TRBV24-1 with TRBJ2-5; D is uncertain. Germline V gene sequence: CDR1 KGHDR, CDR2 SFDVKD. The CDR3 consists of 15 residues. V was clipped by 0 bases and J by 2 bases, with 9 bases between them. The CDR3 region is CATSDLKDFQETQYF. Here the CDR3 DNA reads TGTGCCACCAGTGATTTGAAGGATTTTCAAGAGACCCAGTACTTC.

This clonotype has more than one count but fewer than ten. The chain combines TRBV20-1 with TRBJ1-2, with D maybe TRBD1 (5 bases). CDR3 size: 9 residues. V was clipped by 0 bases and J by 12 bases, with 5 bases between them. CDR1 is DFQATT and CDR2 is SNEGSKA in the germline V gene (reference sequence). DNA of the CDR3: TGCAGTGCTAGAGACAGGGACACCTTC. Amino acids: CSARDRDTF.

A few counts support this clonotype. The CDR3 DNA sequence: TGTGCCAGCAGACCGGGCCCTAGCACAGATACGCAGTATTTT. Protein: CASRPGPSTDTQYF. The chain joins TRBV6-2 or TRBV6-3 to TRBJ2-3, with no clear D. This CDR3 has 14 residues. Trimming pared 6 bases from V and 0 bases from J, leaving 10 bases between. Germline V lookup: CDR1 MNHEY, CDR2 SVGEGT.

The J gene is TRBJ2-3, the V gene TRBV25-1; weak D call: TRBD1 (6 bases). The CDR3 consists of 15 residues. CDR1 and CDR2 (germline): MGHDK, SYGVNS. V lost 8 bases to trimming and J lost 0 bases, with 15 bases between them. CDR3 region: CASGWTAASTDTQYF. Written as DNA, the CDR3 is TGTGCCAGCGGGTGGACAGCTGCTAGCACAGATACGCAGTATTTT.

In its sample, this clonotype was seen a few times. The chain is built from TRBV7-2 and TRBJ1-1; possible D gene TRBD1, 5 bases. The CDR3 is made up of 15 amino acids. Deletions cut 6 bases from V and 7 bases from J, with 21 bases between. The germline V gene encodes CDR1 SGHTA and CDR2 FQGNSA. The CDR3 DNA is TGTGCCAGCAGTCGAACAATGAGGCCCGGGGGTGAAGCTTTCTTT. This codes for CASSRTMRPGGEAFF.

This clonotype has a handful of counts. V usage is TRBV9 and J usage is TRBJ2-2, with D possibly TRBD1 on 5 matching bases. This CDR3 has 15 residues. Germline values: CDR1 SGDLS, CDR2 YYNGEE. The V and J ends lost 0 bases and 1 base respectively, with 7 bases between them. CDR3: CASSVGGQNTGELFF. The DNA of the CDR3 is TGTGCCAGCAGCGTAGGAGGACAGAACACCGGGGAGCTGTTTTTT.

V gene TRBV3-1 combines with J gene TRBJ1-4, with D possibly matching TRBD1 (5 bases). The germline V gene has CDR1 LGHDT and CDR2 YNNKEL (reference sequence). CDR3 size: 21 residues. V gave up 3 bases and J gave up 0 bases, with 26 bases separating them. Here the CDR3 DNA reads TGTGCCAGCAGCCAGCGACATCGACGGGACTCCTCCCGTCCAACTAATGAAAAACTGTTTTTT. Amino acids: CASSQRHRRDSSRPTNEKLFF.

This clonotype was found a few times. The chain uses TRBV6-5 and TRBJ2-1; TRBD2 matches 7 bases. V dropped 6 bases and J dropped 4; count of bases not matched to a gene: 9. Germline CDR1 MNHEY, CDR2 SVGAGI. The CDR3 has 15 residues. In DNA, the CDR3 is TGTGCCAGCAGACGTTTAGCGGGCCGATACAATGAGCAGTTCTTC. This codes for CASRRLAGRYNEQFF.

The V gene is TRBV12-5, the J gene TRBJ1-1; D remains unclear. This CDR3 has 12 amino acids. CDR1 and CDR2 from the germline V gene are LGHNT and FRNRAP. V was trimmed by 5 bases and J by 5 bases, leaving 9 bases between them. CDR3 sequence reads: CASGLEWTEAFF. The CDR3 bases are TGTGCTAGTGGTCTTGAGTGGACTGAAGCTTTCTTT.

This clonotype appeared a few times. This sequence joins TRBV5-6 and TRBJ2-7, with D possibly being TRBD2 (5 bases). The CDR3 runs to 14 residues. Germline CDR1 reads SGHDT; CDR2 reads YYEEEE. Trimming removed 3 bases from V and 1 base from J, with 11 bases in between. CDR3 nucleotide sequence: TGTGCCAGCAGCTCGGGGTACAGATCCTACGAGCAGTACTTC. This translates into CASSSGYRSYEQYF. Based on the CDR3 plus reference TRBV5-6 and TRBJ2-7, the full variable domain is DAGVTQSPTHLIKTRGQQVTLRCSPKSGHDTVSWYQQALGQGPQFIFQYYEEEERQRGNFPDRFSGHQFPNYSSELNVNALLLGDSALYLCASSSGYRSYEQYFGPGTRLTVT.

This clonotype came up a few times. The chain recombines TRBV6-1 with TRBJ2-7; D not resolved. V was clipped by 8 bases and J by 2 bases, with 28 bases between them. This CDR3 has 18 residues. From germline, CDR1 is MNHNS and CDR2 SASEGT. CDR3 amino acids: CASQPGLSSGVITYEQYF. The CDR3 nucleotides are TGTGCCAGCCAGCCTGGTCTTTCCTCAGGTGTGATAACCTACGAGCAGTACTTC.

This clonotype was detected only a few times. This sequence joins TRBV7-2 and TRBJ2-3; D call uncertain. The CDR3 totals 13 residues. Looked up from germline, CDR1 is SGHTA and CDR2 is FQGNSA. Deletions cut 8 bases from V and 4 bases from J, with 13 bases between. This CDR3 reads CASSSAIPDTQYF. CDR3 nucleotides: TGTGCCAGCTCCTCAGCTATCCCAGATACGCAGTATTTT.

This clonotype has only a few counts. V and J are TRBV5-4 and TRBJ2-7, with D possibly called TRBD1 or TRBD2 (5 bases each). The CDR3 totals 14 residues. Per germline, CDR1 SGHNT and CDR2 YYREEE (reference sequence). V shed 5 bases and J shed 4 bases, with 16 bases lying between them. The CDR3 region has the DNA TGTGCCAGCAGTAGGGGCGGGTCCCCTTACGAGCAGTACTTC. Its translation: CASSRGGSPYEQYF.

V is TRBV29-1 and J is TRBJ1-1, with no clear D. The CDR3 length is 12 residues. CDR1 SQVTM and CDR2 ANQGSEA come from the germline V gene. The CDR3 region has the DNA TGCACCGCGGGAGCGGTGAACACTGAAGCTTTCTTT. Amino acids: CTAGAVNTEAFF.

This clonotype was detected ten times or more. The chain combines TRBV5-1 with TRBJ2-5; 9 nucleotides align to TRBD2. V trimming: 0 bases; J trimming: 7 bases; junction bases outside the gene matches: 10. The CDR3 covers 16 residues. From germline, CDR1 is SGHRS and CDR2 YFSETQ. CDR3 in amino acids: CASSLAIAGEPGTQYF. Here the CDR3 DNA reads TGCGCCAGCAGCTTGGCGATAGCGGGGGAACCGGGGACCCAGTACTTC.

The CDR3 spells CASSPSPGLTGSEQFF. The CDR3 DNA sequence: TGTGCCAGCAGCCCCTCTCCGGGACTGACCGGATCGGAGCAGTTCTTC. The gene calls are TRBV7-9 and TRBJ2-1; D possibly corresponds to TRBD2 (6 bases). Deletions cut 5 bases from V and 10 bases from J, with 24 bases between. The CDR3 runs 16 residues. CDR1 and CDR2 (germline): SEHNR, FQNEAQ (reference sequence).

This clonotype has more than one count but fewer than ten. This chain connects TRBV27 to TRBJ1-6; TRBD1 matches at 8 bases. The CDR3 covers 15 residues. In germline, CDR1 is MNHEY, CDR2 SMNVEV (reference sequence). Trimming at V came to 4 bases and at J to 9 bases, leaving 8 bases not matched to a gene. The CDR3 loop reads CASSSGQGRLSPLHF. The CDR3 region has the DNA TGTGCCAGCAGTTCAGGACAGGGACGACTTTCACCCCTCCACTTT.

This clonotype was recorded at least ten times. CDR3 region: CASSEPGQGAFQPQHF. The CDR3 DNA reads as TGTGCCAGCAGTGAACCGGGACAGGGCGCATTTCAGCCCCAGCATTTT. The V gene is TRBV6-1, the J gene TRBJ1-5; 9 bases map to TRBD1. The J segment lost 6 bases and the V segment lost 2 bases, leaving 8 bases of the junction unmatched. Germline V CDR1 and CDR2: MNHNS, SASEGT. The CDR3 runs to 16 residues.

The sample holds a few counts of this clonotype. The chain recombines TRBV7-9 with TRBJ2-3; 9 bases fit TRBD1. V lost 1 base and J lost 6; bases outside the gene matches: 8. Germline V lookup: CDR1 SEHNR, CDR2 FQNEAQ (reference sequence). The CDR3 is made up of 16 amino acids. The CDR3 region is CASSLERTGVFDTQYF. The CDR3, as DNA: TGTGCCAGCAGCTTAGAAAGGACAGGGGTCTTTGATACGCAGTATTTT.